Presented here are 8 T cell receptor beta chains from one specimen sequenced in a study of response to subunit inactivated influenza vaccine. TCRdb ran MiXCR on the RT-PCR reads and lists one entry per CDR3 protein. The table lists approximately 520,000 distinct CDR3 sequences, approximately 16% of them singletons. The sample was CD4+ T cells sorted from PBMCs, taken about 24 months after vaccination. These receptors were taken from a man aged 50 to 75 who received an inactivated influenza vaccine.

This clonotype was seen ten or more times. This chain links TRBV3-1 with TRBJ2-1, with unresolved D. This CDR3 is 13 amino acids long. V was trimmed by 0 bases and J by 4 bases, leaving 4 bases between them. Germline V gene lookup returns CDR1 LGHDT and CDR2 YNNKEL (reference sequence). In DNA form, the CDR3 reads TGTGCCAGCAGCCAAGATCGATACAATGAGCAGTTCTTC. Translation: CASSQDRYNEQFF.

J is TRBJ2-1 and V is TRBV3-1, with 7 positions matching TRBD2. CDR1 is LGHDT and CDR2 is YNNKEL in the germline V gene (reference sequence). V was pared by 3 bases and J by 9 bases, with 8 bases of the junction left unmatched. The CDR3 contains 14 residues. CDR3 nucleotides: TGTGCCAGCAGCCACGCCCGGGGAGGGGCTGAGCAGTTCTTC. Translating gives CASSHARGGAEQFF.

This chain connects TRBV3-1 to TRBJ2-7; possibly TRBD1 or TRBD2 for D (5 bases each). The V end lost 6 bases, the J end lost 6 bases, and 12 bases lay between the germline ends. The CDR3 totals 12 residues. The germline V gene has CDR1 LGHDT and CDR2 YNNKEL (reference sequence). DNA for the CDR3: TGTGCCAGCAGTCCGATTGGGGGCGAGCAGTACTTC. Protein sequence: CASSPIGGEQYF.

This clonotype was detected a few times. The rearrangement links TRBV20-1 to TRBJ2-3, with a possible D match to TRBD2 (5 bases). V lost 1 base to trimming and J lost 2 bases, with 13 bases between them. The germline gives CDR1 DFQATT, CDR2 SNEGSKA (reference sequence). This CDR3 comprises 15 residues. This CDR3 is CSARGFGVDTDTQYF. The CDR3 coding sequence is TGCAGTGCTAGAGGTTTCGGGGTTGACACAGATACGCAGTATTTT.

The CDR3 sequence is CASSYESLQKQPQHF. The CDR3 nucleotides read TGTGCCAGCAGTTACGAGTCCCTCCAAAAACAGCCCCAGCATTTT. V usage is TRBV6-5 and J usage is TRBJ1-5; D call uncertain. Trimming shortened V by 2 bases and J by 7 bases, and 15 bases separated the two germline ends. Per the germline V gene, CDR1 is MNHEY and CDR2 is SVGAGI. The CDR3 totals 15 residues.

This clonotype came up a few times. V gene TRBV4-1 combines with J gene TRBJ2-2, with D perhaps matching TRBD1 (6 bases). CDR1 and CDR2 (germline): MGHRA, YSYEKL. This CDR3 is built from 16 residues. The V and J ends lost 1 base and 2 bases respectively, with 11 bases between them. CDR3 residues: CASSQAGQRNTGELFF. The CDR3 bases are TGCGCCAGCAGCCAAGCTGGACAGAGAAACACCGGGGAGCTGTTTTTT.

This clonotype was seen more than once but under ten times. This chain connects TRBV7-9 to TRBJ1-1, with a possible D match to TRBD1 (5 bases). The ends were cut back, 5 bases at V and 11 bases at J, with 15 bases in the middle. The CDR3 totals 12 residues. Germline CDR1 is SEHNR and CDR2 is FQNEAQ (reference sequence). CDR3 sequence: CASSRMGDRAFF. CDR3 nucleotide sequence: TGTGCCAGCAGCCGCATGGGGGATCGGGCTTTCTTT.

V is TRBV12-3 or TRBV12-4 and J is TRBJ1-5, with D perhaps TRBD1 (5 bases). V was pared by 2 bases and J by 8 bases, with 13 bases between. This CDR3 has 14 amino acids. CDR3 bases: TGTGCCAGCAGTTTACGGGCAGGGAAGGAGCCCCAGCATTTT. Translating it yields CASSLRAGKEPQHF.